The rows below give T cell receptor beta chains drawn from one sample of a study of blood T cell repertoires in COVID-19. The data were produced by immunoSEQ multiplex PCR, yet TCRdb's version contains in-frame clones alone and is incomplete. The sample consists of about 87,000 clones, approximately 71% of them appearing once. Sequencing used peripheral blood. The receptors shown here come from a woman in her 50s with acute or convalescent COVID-19. CDR3s include the opening cysteine and the closing phenylalanine or tryptophan. The D gene is left open where the match is weak.

>TRBV9|15|TRBJ1-1|TRBD1
CASSVEGQGYTEAFF
>TRBV7-2|13|TRBJ2-1|NA
CASSLGQNNEQFF
>TRBV11-3|15|TRBJ2-2|TRBD1
CASSSTTGATGELFF
>TRBV7-9|16|TRBJ2-1|NA
CASRGRADSSYNEQFF
>TRBV30|15|TRBJ1-3|NA
CAWGPDSSSGNTIYF
>TRBV19|17|TRBJ2-4|TRBD2
CASSIPPLTSGEYIQYF
>TRBV5-5|11|TRBJ1-2|NA
CASSLVSGYTF
>TRBV4-1|18|TRBJ2-7|NA
CASSQDEASTFGFYEQYF
>TRBV4-1|16|TRBJ2-2|NA
CASSQEYGSNTGELFF
>TRBV5-1|12|TRBJ2-3|NA
CASSLASVTQYF
>TRBV20-1|11|TRBJ2-7|NA
CSARMIDEQYF
>TRBV10-3|20|TRBJ1-1|NA
CAIKARGLVSNKTLNTEAFF
>TRBV7-2|17|TRBJ1-6|NA
CASSPGQPSSYNSPLHF
>TRBV6-2/TRBV6-3|15|TRBJ1-1|TRBD1
CASSPGTAFGTEAFF
>TRBV2|14|TRBJ1-4|TRBD1
CASRTRTGAEKLFF
>TRBV9|15|TRBJ2-1|TRBD1
CASSPRQGGYNEQFF
>TRBV9|14|TRBJ1-2|TRBD1
CASSVGTGAYGYTF
>TRBV29-1|13|TRBJ2-1|TRBD2
CSALWTSGGEQFF
>TRBV5-1|16|TRBJ2-5|TRBD1
CASSPGGQGRQETQYF
>TRBV9|15|TRBJ1-4|TRBD1
CASSAGQGIGGKLFF
>TRBV5-1|14|TRBJ2-5|NA
CASSPGHQEETQYF
>TRBV7-2|14|TRBJ1-2|TRBD1
CASSPDRGPYGYTF
>TRBV6-5|14|TRBJ2-1|TRBD2
CASSGSGGNDEQFF
>TRBV6-5|15|TRBJ1-1|TRBD1
CASSTDRAVATEAFF
>TRBV5-4|15|TRBJ2-2|TRBD1
CASSPQGAETGELFF
>TRBV4-2|18|TRBJ2-7|NA
CASSQELPRDTFSYEQYF
>TRBV12-3/TRBV12-4|11|TRBJ1-1|NA
CASSPSTEAFF
>TRBV6-1|15|TRBJ2-5|TRBD1
CASSEATGGQETQYF
>TRBV27|15|TRBJ2-1|NA
CASSFSSGAYNEQFF
>TRBV6-5|13|TRBJ2-7|TRBD2
CASTGLAAYEQYF
>TRBV18|17|TRBJ1-5|TRBD1
CASSPPGTGQGRQPQHF
>TRBV28|12|TRBJ1-6|NA
CASSHRNSPLHF
>TRBV6-1|15|TRBJ1-5|NA
CASSEGGASNQPQHF
>TRBV10-3|14|TRBJ1-2|NA
CAISDSGDYYGYTF
>TRBV6-5|16|TRBJ2-1|TRBD2
CASSSDLAGGPNEQFF
>TRBV19|14|TRBJ1-4|TRBD1
CASNLRGPDEKLFF
>TRBV6-1|14|TRBJ1-1|NA
CASSEALGGSGAFF
>TRBV19|16|TRBJ2-1|TRBD2
CASSIWRTSGGNEQFF
>TRBV28|16|TRBJ1-2|TRBD1
CATTFLGTGSNYGYTF
>TRBV5-1|14|TRBJ2-2|NA
CASSGGHNTGELFF
>TRBV10-1|18|TRBJ1-5|TRBD1
CASSSLKTGAVSNQPQHF
>TRBV6-6|12|TRBJ1-1|NA
CASSWTETEAFF
>TRBV18|17|TRBJ1-2|NA
CASSPGMYRASNYGYTF
>TRBV18|15|TRBJ1-1|TRBD1
CASSPRGQENTEAFF
>TRBV7-2|13|TRBJ1-1|TRBD1
CASSSRQGAQAFF
>TRBV5-8|14|TRBJ1-2|NA
CASIHRVWSYGYTF
>TRBV6-5|15|TRBJ1-6|TRBD1
CASSSGQGRNSPLHF
>TRBV2|14|TRBJ1-2|NA
CASSGTAGGYGYTF
>TRBV5-1|17|TRBJ1-3|NA
CASSPSGHQNSGNTIYF
>TRBV24-1|15|TRBJ2-1|NA
CATSDLAATHNEQFF
>TRBV6-1|15|TRBJ1-5|NA
CASSWERGGYQPQHF
>TRBV4-3|16|TRBJ2-2|TRBD1
CASSQDPRTGFGELFF
>TRBV6-1|15|TRBJ1-4|NA
CASSDMRGWREKLFF
>TRBV5-1|18|TRBJ2-5|NA
CASSLDLGSRTGGETQYF